The present TCR beta chain was sequenced within a study of Tregs in tolerant kidney transplant recipients. Study-wide results and caveats: Changing PCR primers prevented nucleotide comparison between some patients' samples. This study did not directly address biological reproducibility.

The protocol was immunoSEQ multiplex PCR, while the TCRdb copy is restricted to in-frame clones and leaves out a portion. The sample has tens of thousands of clones, roughly 93% seen once. Concerning this clone itself: Its antigen is not known.

CDR1 and CDR2 (germline): SGHRS, YFSETQ. V gave up 3 bases and J gave up 2 bases; unmatched junction bases: 6. This CDR3 is built from 16 residues. The nonmyeloablative bone marrow transplants came from related graft donors, with transient mixed chimerism. The rearrangement links TRBV5-1 to TRBJ2-1, with 9 bases matching TRBD2. This clonotype originated in a human patient who received a combined kidney and bone marrow transplant. Some of the T cells might come from the graft donor. Material: CD4+ T cells from blood (PBMCs), obtained 12 months after the transplant. The chain's CDR3 is CASSSMLAGAYNEQFF. CDR3 coding DNA: TGCGCCAGCAGCTCGATGTTAGCGGGAGCCTACAATGAGCAGTTCTTC.